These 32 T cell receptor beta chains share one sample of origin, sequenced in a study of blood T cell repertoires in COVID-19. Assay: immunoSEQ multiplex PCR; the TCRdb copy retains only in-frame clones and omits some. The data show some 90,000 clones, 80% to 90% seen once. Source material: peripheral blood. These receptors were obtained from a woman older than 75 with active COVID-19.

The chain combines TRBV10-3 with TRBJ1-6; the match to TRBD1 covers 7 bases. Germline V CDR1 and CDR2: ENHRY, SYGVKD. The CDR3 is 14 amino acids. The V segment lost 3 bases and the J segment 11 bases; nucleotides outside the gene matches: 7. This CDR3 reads CAISDRQGPPPLHF. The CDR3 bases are TGTGCCATCAGTGATAGACAGGGTCCTCCACCCCTCCACTTT.

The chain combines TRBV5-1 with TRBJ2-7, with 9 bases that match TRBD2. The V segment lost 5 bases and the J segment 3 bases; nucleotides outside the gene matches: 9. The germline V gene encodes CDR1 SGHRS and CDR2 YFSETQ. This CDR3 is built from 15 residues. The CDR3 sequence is CASSVETSGFYEQYF. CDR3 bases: TGCGCCAGCAGTGTGGAGACTAGCGGTTTCTACGAGCAGTACTTC.

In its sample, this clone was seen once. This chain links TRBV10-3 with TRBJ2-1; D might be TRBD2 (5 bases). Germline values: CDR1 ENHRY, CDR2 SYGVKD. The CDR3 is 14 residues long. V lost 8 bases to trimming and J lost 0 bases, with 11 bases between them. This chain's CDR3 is CAIGKRSSYNEQFF. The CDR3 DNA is TGTGCCATCGGAAAGCGGAGCTCCTACAATGAGCAGTTCTTC.

CDR3 loop: CASSPTEPLSTQYF. DNA for the CDR3: TGTGCCAGTAGTCCTACCGAACCTCTGAGTACGCAGTATTTT. The chain has TRBV19 and TRBJ2-3; D gene unclear. V was pared by 5 bases and J by 8 bases, with 17 bases between. The CDR3 has 14 amino acids. The germline V gene encodes CDR1 LNHDA and CDR2 SQIVND (reference sequence).

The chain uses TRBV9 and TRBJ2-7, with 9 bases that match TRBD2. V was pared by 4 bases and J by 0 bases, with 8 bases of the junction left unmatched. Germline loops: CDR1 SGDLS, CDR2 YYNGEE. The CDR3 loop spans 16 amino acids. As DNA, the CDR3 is TGTGCCAGCAGCCCAGGACTAGCGCAGCTCTCCTACGAGCAGTACTTC. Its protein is CASSPGLAQLSYEQYF.

CDR3 protein: CASSLEPGQGGTEAFF. The CDR3 nucleotides read TGTGCCAGCAGCTTGGAGCCGGGACAGGGGGGAACTGAAGCTTTCTTT. The chain joins TRBV5-5 to TRBJ1-1, with 11 positions matching TRBD1. Germline V gene lookup returns CDR1 SGHKS and CDR2 YYEKEE (reference sequence). With 0 bases clipped from V and 5 bases from J, the junction kept 6 bases outside the gene matches. The CDR3 consists of 16 residues.

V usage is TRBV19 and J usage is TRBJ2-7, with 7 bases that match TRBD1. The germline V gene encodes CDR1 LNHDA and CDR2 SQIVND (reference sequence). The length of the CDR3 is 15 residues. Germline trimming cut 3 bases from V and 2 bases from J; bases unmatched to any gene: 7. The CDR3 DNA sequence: TGTGCCAGTAGTATCCTACCCACAGGGGCCTACGAGCAGTACTTC. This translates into CASSILPTGAYEQYF.

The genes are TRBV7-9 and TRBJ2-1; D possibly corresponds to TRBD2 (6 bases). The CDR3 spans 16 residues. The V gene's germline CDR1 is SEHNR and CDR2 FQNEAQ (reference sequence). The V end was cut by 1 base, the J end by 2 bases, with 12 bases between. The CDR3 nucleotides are TGTGCCAGCAGCTTAGGGGGCGGGGCCCCCTACAATGAGCAGTTCTTC. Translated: CASSLGGGAPYNEQFF.

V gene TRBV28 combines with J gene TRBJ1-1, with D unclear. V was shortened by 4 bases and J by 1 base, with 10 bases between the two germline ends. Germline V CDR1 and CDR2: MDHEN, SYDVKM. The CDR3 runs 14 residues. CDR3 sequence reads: CASSSHSGNTEAFF. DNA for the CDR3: TGTGCCAGCAGTTCACACAGCGGGAACACTGAAGCTTTCTTT.

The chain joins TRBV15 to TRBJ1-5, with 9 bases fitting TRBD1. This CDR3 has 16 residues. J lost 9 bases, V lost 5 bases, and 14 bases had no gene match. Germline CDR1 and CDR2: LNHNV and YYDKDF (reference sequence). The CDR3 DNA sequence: TGTGCCACCAGCGCCCCGGGCCGACAGGGGGGAAGGCCCCAGCATTTT. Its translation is CATSAPGRQGGRPQHF.

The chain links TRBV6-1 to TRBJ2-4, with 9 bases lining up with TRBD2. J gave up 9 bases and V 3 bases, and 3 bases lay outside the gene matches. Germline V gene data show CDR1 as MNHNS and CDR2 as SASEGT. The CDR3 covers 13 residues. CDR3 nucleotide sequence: TGTGCCAGCAGTGAGCGCGGGAGGGTCATTCAGTACTTC. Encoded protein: CASSERGRVIQYF.

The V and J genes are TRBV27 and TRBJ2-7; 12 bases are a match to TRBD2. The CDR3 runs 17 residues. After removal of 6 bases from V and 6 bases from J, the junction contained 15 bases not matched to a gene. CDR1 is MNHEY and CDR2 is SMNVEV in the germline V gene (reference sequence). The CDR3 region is CASSLSTRLAGVSEQYF. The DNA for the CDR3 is TGTGCCAGCAGCCTTTCGACTCGACTAGCGGGAGTAAGCGAGCAGTACTTC.

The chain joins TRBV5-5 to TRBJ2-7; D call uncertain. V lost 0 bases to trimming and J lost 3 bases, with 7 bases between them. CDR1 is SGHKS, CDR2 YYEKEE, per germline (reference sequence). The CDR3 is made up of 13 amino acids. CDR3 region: CASSLDIYYEQYF. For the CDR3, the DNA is TGTGCCAGCAGCTTGGACATTTACTACGAGCAGTACTTC.

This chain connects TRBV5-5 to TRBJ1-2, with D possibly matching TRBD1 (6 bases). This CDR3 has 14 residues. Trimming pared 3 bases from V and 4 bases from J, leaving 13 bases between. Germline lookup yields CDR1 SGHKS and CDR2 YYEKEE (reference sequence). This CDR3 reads CASSSQGLFYGYTF. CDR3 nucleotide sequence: TGTGCCAGCAGCTCACAGGGTTTGTTCTATGGCTACACCTTC.

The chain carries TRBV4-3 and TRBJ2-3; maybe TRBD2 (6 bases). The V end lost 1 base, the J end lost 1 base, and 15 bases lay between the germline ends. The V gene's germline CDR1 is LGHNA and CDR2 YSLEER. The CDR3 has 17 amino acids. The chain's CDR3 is CASSQVGSLAGTDTQYF. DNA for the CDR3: TGCGCCAGCAGCCAAGTGGGGTCGTTAGCGGGCACAGATACGCAGTATTTT.

CDR3 in amino acids: CATSRKGDAPQHF. Written as DNA, the CDR3 is TGTGCCACCAGCAGGAAGGGGGACGCGCCCCAGCATTTT. The chain links TRBV15 to TRBJ1-5, with TRBD1 as a possible D gene (6 bases). The germline V gene encodes CDR1 LNHNV and CDR2 YYDKDF (reference sequence). The V end was cut by 3 bases, the J end by 9 bases, with 12 bases between. This CDR3 has 13 residues.

The CDR3 DNA reads as TGCGCCAGCAGCTTGACAGGGACCAATCAGCCCCAGCATTTT. It encodes CASSLTGTNQPQHF. V usage is TRBV5-1 and J usage is TRBJ1-5, with D possibly matching TRBD1 (6 bases). Germline CDR1 SGHRS, CDR2 YFSETQ. V was trimmed by 1 base and J by 3 bases, leaving 8 bases between them. CDR3 size: 14 residues.

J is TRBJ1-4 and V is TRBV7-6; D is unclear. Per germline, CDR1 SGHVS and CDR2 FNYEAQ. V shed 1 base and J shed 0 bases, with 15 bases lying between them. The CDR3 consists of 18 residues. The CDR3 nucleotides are TGTGCCAGCAGCTTAGTCGCCGGCGGATATGCAACTAATGAAAAACTGTTTTTT. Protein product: CASSLVAGGYATNEKLFF. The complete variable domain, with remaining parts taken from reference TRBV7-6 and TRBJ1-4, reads GAGVSQSPRYKVTKRGQDVALRCDPISGHVSLYWYRQALGQGPEFLTYFNYEAQQDKSGLPNDRFSAERPEGSISTLTIQRTEQRDSAMYRCASSLVAGGYATNEKLFFGSGTQLSVL.

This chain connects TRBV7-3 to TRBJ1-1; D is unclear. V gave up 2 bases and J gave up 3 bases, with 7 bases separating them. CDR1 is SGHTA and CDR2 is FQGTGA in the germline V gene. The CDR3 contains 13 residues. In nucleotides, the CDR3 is TGTGCCAGCAGCTTATTCCAGGACACTGAAGCTTTCTTT. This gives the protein CASSLFQDTEAFF.

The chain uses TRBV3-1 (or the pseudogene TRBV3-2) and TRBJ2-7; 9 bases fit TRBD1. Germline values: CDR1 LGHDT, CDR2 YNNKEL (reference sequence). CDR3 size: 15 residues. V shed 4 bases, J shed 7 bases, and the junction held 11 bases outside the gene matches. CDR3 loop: CASSRTGERSGEQYF. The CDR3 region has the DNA TGTGCCAGCAGCCGGACAGGGGAAAGGAGCGGGGAGCAGTACTTC.

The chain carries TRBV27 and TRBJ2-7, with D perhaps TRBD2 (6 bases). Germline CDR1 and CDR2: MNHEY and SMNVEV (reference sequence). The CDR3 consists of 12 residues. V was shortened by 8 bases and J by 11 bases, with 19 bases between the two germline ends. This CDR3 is CASGREPRPKYF. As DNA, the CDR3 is TGTGCCAGCGGACGGGAGCCTCGACCAAAGTACTTC.

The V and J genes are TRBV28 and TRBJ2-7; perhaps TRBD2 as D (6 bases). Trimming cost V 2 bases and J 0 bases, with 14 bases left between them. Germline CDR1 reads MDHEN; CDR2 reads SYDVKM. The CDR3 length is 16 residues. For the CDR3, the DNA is TGTGCCAGCAGTTTAGGGGGGTCCCTCTACTCCTACGAGCAGTACTTC. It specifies CASSLGGSLYSYEQYF.

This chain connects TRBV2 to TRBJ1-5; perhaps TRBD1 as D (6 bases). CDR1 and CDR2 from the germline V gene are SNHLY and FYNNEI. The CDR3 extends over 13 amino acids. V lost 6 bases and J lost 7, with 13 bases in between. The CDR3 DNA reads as TGTGCCAGCAGGAAGGGGGAGGGACAGCCCCAGCATTTT. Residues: CASRKGEGQPQHF.

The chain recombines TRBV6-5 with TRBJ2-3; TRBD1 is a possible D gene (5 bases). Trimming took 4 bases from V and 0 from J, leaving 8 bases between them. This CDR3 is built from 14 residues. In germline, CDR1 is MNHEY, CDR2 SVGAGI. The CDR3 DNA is TGTGCCAGCAGTTCAGGGCGGAGCACAGATACGCAGTATTTT. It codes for CASSSGRSTDTQYF.

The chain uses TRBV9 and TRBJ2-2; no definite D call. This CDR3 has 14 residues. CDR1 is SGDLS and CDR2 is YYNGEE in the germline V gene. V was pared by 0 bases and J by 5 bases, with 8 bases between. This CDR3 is CASSVETETGELFF. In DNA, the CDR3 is TGTGCCAGCAGCGTAGAGACTGAAACCGGGGAGCTGTTTTTT.

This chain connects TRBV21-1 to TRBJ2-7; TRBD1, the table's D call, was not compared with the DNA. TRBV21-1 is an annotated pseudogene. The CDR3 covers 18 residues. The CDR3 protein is CASSKEDEGQGKTYEQYF. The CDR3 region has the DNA TGTGCCAGCAGCAAAGAGGATGAAGGACAGGGTAAGACCTACGAGCAGTACTTC.

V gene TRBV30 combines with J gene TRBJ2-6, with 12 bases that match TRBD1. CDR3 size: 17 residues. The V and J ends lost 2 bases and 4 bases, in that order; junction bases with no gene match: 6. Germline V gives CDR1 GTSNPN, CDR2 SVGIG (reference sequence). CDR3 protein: CAWSPGQGARGANVLTF. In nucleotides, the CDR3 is TGTGCCTGGAGTCCGGGACAGGGGGCGCGGGGGGCCAACGTCCTGACTTTC.

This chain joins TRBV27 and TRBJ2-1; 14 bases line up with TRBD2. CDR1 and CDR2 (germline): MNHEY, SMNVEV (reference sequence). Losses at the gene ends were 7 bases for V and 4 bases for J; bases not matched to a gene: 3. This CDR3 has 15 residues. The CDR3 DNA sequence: TGTGCCAGCACCCGACTAGCGGGAGGGTACAATGAGCAGTTCTTC. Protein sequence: CASTRLAGGYNEQFF.

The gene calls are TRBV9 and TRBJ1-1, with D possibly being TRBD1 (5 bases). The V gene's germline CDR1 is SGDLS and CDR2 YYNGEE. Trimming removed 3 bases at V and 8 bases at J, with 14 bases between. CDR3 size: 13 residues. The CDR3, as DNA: TGTGCCAGCAGCGGCAGCCCGACAGTGGAAGCTTTCTTT. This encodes CASSGSPTVEAFF.

The CDR3 sequence is CASRRAGLDTGELFF. DNA for the CDR3: TGCGCCAGCAGAAGAGCGGGATTGGACACCGGGGAGCTGTTTTTT. The rearrangement links TRBV10-2 to TRBJ2-2; 7 bases line up with TRBD2. The V gene end was trimmed by 6 bases and the J gene end by 3 bases; junction bases not matched to a gene: 7. The CDR3 is 15 amino acids. From germline, CDR1 is WSHSY and CDR2 SAAADI.

The CDR3 DNA sequence: TGTGCCAGCAGCAGGACAGGGGCCTATGGCTACACCTTC. This translates into CASSRTGAYGYTF. The chain carries TRBV21-1 and TRBJ1-2; the D call of TRBD1 is as the table states it, not checked on the DNA. TRBV21-1 is classified as a pseudogene. The CDR3 loop spans 13 amino acids.

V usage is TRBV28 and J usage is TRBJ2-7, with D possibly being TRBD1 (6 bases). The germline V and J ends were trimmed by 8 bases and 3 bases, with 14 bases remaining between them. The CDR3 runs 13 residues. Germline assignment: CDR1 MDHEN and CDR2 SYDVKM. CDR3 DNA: TGTGCCAGCCGGGTGGGGGCCCTCTACGAGCAGTACTTC. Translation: CASRVGALYEQYF.